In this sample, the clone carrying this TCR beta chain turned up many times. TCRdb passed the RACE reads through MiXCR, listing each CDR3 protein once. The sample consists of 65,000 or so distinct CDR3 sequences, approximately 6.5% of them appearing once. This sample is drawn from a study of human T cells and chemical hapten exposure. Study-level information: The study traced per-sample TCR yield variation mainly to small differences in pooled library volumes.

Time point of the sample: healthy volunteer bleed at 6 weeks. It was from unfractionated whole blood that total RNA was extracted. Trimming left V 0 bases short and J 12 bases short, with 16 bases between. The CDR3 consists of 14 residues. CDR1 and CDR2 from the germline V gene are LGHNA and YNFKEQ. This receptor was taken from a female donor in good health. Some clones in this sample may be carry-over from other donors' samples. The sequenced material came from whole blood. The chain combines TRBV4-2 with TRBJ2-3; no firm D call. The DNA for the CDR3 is TGTGCCAGCAGCCAAGAAATCGGCGTGGCGAGTCAGTATTTT. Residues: CASSQEIGVASQYF.